Below, 8 T cell receptor beta chains from the same sample are listed, as sequenced in a study of blood T cell repertoires in COVID-19. The table came from immunoSEQ multiplex PCR; TCRdb's copy has only in-frame clones and leaves some out. Counted here are 250,000 or so clones, approximately 90% occurring once; the ten biggest clones make up approximately 2.9%. The source material was PBMCs or T cells enriched from blood (not recorded which). The receptors originated from a man aged 35-49 years who had been exposed to COVID-19.

This sequence joins TRBV7-9 and TRBJ1-1; a possible D gene is TRBD1 (5 bases). Germline CDR1 is SEHNR and CDR2 is FQNEAQ (reference sequence). Trimming removed 2 bases at V and 5 bases at J, with 15 bases between. The CDR3 consists of 15 residues. CDR3 loop: CASSLLPGWRTEAFF. In nucleotides, the CDR3 is TGTGCCAGCAGCTTATTACCAGGGTGGAGAACTGAAGCTTTCTTT. Looking up the rest from reference TRBV7-9 and TRBJ1-1 gives the full variable domain: DTGVSQNPRHKITKRGQNVTFRCDPISEHNRLYWYRQTLGQGPEFLTYFQNEAQLEKSRLLSDRFSAERPKGSFSTLEIQRTEQGDSAMYLCASSLLPGWRTEAFFGQGTRLTVV.

Concerning this clone itself: The sample contains more than one DNA sequence encoding this CDR3. The chain uses TRBV3-1 (or the pseudogene TRBV3-2) and TRBJ2-2; D ambiguous. Trimming shortened V by 1 base and J by 4 bases, and 7 bases separated the two germline ends. CDR1 and CDR2 (germline): LGHDT, YNNKEL (reference sequence). This CDR3 is 14 amino acids long. The CDR3 is CASSQGSGTGELFF. The CDR3 DNA follows: TGTGCCAGCAGCCAAGGTTCAGGCACCGGGGAGCTGTTTTTT.

In nucleotides, the CDR3 is TGTGCCTGGAGTGTATCTGCAGGGGAGACCCAGTACTTC. Amino acid sequence: CAWSVSAGETQYF. This chain links TRBV30 with TRBJ2-5; D might be TRBD1 (5 bases). CDR3 length: 13 residues. CDR1 and CDR2 from the germline V gene are GTSNPN and SVGIG (reference sequence). V was cut by 0 bases and J by 5 bases, with 10 bases left in between.

This chain joins TRBV27 and TRBJ2-2; 8 bases map to TRBD2. J gave up 4 bases and V 5 bases, and 6 bases lay outside the gene matches. The CDR3 contains 15 residues. Germline V lookup: CDR1 MNHEY, CDR2 SMNVEV (reference sequence). The CDR3 spells CASSPGGASTGELFF. CDR3 nucleotide sequence: TGTGCCAGCAGTCCCGGGGGGGCAAGCACCGGGGAGCTGTTTTTT.

This chain uses TRBV7-2 with TRBJ1-1; 8 positions agree with TRBD1. CDR3 length: 13 amino acids. Unmatched junction bases numbered 7, after V lost 5 bases and J lost 8 bases. Germline V gives CDR1 SGHTA, CDR2 FQGNSA. The CDR3 loop is CASSATGTGEAFF. In DNA form, the CDR3 reads TGTGCCAGCAGCGCTACCGGGACAGGAGAAGCTTTCTTT.

CDR3 bases: TGTGCCAGCAGCTCCCTAGACCTTAACTATGGCTACACCTTC. This codes for CASSSLDLNYGYTF. V usage is TRBV28 and J usage is TRBJ1-2; D gene unclear. The CDR3 has 14 residues. Germline lookup yields CDR1 MDHEN and CDR2 SYDVKM. V was clipped by 6 bases and J by 1 base, with 12 bases between them.

A single count supports this clone. The rearrangement uses TRBV19 and TRBJ1-4, with 7 bases identical to TRBD1. CDR3 size: 15 residues. The germline V gene encodes CDR1 LNHDA and CDR2 SQIVND (reference sequence). V dropped 1 base and J dropped 5; count of bases not matched to a gene: 4. The CDR3 protein is CASSIAGTANEKLFF. The CDR3 bases are TGTGCCAGTAGTATAGCGGGGACAGCGAATGAAAAACTGTTTTTT.

The chain is built from TRBV9 and TRBJ2-1, with 13 bases that match TRBD2. The germline V gene encodes CDR1 SGDLS and CDR2 YYNGEE. With 3 bases clipped from V and 9 bases from J, the junction kept 6 bases outside the gene matches. The CDR3 spans 15 residues. CDR3 loop: CASSAGTSGTREQFF. The CDR3 region has the DNA TGTGCCAGCAGCGCAGGGACTAGCGGGACGCGTGAGCAGTTCTTC.